These T cell receptor beta chains were read from a single sample in a study of PD-L1 blockade in urothelial cancer. The protocol was immunoSEQ multiplex PCR, while the TCRdb copy is restricted to in-frame clones and leaves out a portion. The sample lists roughly 49,000 clones; approximately 86% were seen once. The source material was PBMCs, sampled around atezolizumab (anti-PD-L1) treatment. The receptors shown here come from a man aged 60 to 75 with urothelial cancer. Both conserved end residues are trimmed from each CDR3. Clone size appears in some rows only: once, few, many, or a class for an expanded clone.

J gene | clone size | V gene | CDR3 protein
TRBJ1-5 | . | TRBV7-2 | ASSLGPIQPQH
TRBJ2-1 | . | TRBV19 | ASSIRGLAGGSYNEQF
TRBJ2-1 | . | TRBV5-5 | ASSLGDRYYNEQF
TRBJ1-2 | . | TRBV7-2 | ASSYPGVDYGYT
TRBJ2-7 | . | TRBV5-4 | ASSRDFYEQY
TRBJ2-7 | . | TRBV27 | ASRSRPDGYEQY
TRBJ2-7 | . | TRBV5-1 | ASTKTGGIYEQY
TRBJ2-5 | once | TRBV4-2 | ASKKTSGGSETQY
TRBJ1-1 | . | TRBV6-5 | ASSYRQGAVEAF
TRBJ2-5 | . | TRBV27 | ASSLWGGQETQY
TRBJ1-6 | . | TRBV5-6 | ASSLKPGADSPLH
TRBJ1-1 | . | TRBV30 | AWWSRWETEAF
TRBJ1-6 | . | TRBV7-3 | ASSLEGDSPLH
TRBJ2-7 | . | TRBV18 | ASSSGTGIEQY
TRBJ2-2 | . | TRBV9 | ASSPVFGTGELF
TRBJ2-7 | few | TRBV2 | ASSLKAYEQY
TRBJ1-1 | . | TRBV19 | ASSIPVGGGTEAF
TRBJ1-6 | . | TRBV13 | ASSLMRGDSPLH
TRBJ1-6 | . | TRBV5-1 | ASSFQGVIYPLH
TRBJ2-7 | . | TRBV6-1 | ASSETLRGTYEQY
TRBJ2-5 | . | TRBV6-6 | ASTDRYGEETQY
TRBJ1-3 | . | TRBV6-6 | ASSRHATGTNTIY
TRBJ2-5 | . | TRBV15 | ATSPSPRSQETQY
TRBJ1-3 | few | TRBV5-1 | ASSSQGSGNTIY